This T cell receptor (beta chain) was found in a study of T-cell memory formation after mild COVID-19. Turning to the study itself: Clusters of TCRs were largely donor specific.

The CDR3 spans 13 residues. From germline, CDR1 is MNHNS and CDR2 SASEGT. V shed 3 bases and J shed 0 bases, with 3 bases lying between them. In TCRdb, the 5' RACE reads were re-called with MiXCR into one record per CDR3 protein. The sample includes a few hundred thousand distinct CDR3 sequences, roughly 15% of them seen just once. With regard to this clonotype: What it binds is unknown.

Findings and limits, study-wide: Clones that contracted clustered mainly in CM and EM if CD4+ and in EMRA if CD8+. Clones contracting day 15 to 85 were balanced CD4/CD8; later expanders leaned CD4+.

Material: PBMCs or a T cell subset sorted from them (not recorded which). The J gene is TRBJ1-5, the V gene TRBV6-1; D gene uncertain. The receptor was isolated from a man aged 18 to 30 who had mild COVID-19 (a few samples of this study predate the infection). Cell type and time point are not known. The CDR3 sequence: CASSDYSNQPQHF. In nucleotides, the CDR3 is TGTGCCAGCAGTGACTATAGCAATCAGCCCCAGCATTTT.